Following are 30 T cell receptor beta chains from one sample sequenced in a study of cytotoxic CD8 clonotypes in ibrutinib-treated CLL. TCRdb's copy holds only in-frame clones and misses some; the assay was immunoSEQ multiplex PCR. Altogether 76,000 or so clones are present, approximately 87% being singletons, with the ten largest covering about 38%. Specimen: PBMCs, collected after 24 months of ibrutinib treatment. Receptors originate from a human donor with chronic lymphocytic leukemia.

The CDR3 loop reads CASSQDFESQETQYF. As DNA, the CDR3 is TGCGCCAGCAGCCAAGATTTTGAAAGCCAAGAGACCCAGTACTTC. This chain uses TRBV4-3 with TRBJ2-5, with unresolved D. V gave up 0 bases and J gave up 1 base, with 9 bases separating them. The CDR3 spans 15 residues. Per the germline V gene, CDR1 is LGHNA and CDR2 is YSLEER.

The chain is built from TRBV18 and TRBJ1-2; weak D call: TRBD1 (5 bases). The CDR3 length is 15 residues. Germline V gives CDR1 KGHSH, CDR2 LQKENI. Trimming removed 3 bases from V and 6 bases from J, with 17 bases in between. CDR3 sequence (DNA): TGTGCCAGCTCACCGTTGTTAGGGGATATGGATGGCTACACCTTC. Protein product: CASSPLLGDMDGYTF.

The chain has TRBV21-1 and TRBJ2-3; TRBD1 is taken as the D call from the table, unchecked against the DNA. TRBV21-1 is tagged as a pseudogene. The CDR3 sequence is 15 residues long. The CDR3 sequence: CASSKLGQGTDTQYF. The CDR3 DNA reads TGTGCCAGCAGCAAACTTGGACAGGGCACAGATACGCAGTATTTT.

This clone was seen a single time. J is TRBJ2-1 and V is TRBV5-1, with TRBD1 matching 9 bases. This CDR3 comprises 17 residues. The germline V gene encodes CDR1 SGHRS and CDR2 YFSETQ. The trim removed 3 bases at V and 1 base at J, leaving 8 bases unmatched. In DNA form, the CDR3 reads TGCGCCAGCAGCTCCCCCGCAGGACAGGGGTCCTACAATGAGCAGTTCTTC. Its protein product is CASSSPAGQGSYNEQFF.

V and J are TRBV18 and TRBJ2-5; TRBD2 aligns across 7 bases. V lost 1 base, J lost 2 bases, and 4 bases stayed unmatched. This CDR3 contains 15 residues. Germline-derived CDR1 and CDR2 are KGHSH and LQKENI. For the CDR3, the DNA is TGTGCCAGCTCACCACTAGCGGGTAAACAAGAGACCCAGTACTTC. Amino acids: CASSPLAGKQETQYF.

The chain couples TRBV28 to TRBJ2-7; D might be TRBD2 (6 bases). Looked up from germline, CDR1 is MDHEN and CDR2 is SYDVKM. Trimming took off 10 bases at V and 2 bases at J, with 18 bases between the two ends. This CDR3 is built from 14 residues. The CDR3 is CATVPTSWTYEQYF. CDR3 DNA: TGTGCCACCGTCCCTACTAGCTGGACCTACGAGCAGTACTTC.

The chain uses TRBV5-1 and TRBJ2-3; TRBD2 agrees at 10 bases. From germline, CDR1 is SGHRS and CDR2 YFSETQ. V gave up 5 bases and J gave up 4 bases; unmatched junction bases: 7. This CDR3 region has 15 residues. The CDR3 nucleotides are TGCGCCAGCAGGGCTAGCGGGAGTTTGGCAGATACGCAGTATTTT. This encodes CASRASGSLADTQYF.

The chain employs TRBV6-5 and TRBJ1-2; TRBD1 might be the D (6 bases). Germline CDR1 reads MNHEY; CDR2 reads SVGAGI. The CDR3 is 14 residues long. V lost 5 bases, J lost 8 bases, and 18 bases lay in between. CDR3 DNA sequence: TGTGCCAGCAGTCGAACCGGGAACAGGGACGGCTACACCTTC. Residues: CASSRTGNRDGYTF.

This clone was observed a single time. One junction end does not reproduce the germline sequence, and a read error may be involved. This chain uses TRBV7-6 with TRBJ2-1; perhaps TRBD2 as D (6 bases). Looked up from germline, CDR1 is SGHVS and CDR2 is FNYEAQ. The CDR3 has 16 amino acids. The CDR3 is CASSLDFSGGRDDQFF. DNA for the CDR3: TGTGCCAGCAGCTTAGATTTTTCGGGTGGGCGGGATGACCAGTTCTTC.

This chain uses TRBV10-3 with TRBJ2-3; 7 bases are a match to TRBD2. This CDR3 is 15 amino acids long. The ends lost 3 bases at V and 4 bases at J; junction bases unmatched: 7. Germline values: CDR1 ENHRY, CDR2 SYGVKD. The CDR3 protein is CAISETSAQADTQYF. DNA for the CDR3: TGTGCCATCAGTGAAACTAGCGCTCAGGCAGATACGCAGTATTTT.

This chain links TRBV18 with TRBJ1-3, with D perhaps TRBD1 (5 bases). CDR3 length: 19 amino acids. Trimming took 0 bases from V and 0 from J, leaving 18 bases between them. Looked up from germline, CDR1 is KGHSH and CDR2 is LQKENI. The CDR3 nucleotides are TGTGCCAGCTCACCACCCGGTTGGGGGGACGATTTCTCTGGAAACACCATATATTTT. It encodes CASSPPGWGDDFSGNTIYF. Drawing the rest from reference TRBV18 and TRBJ1-3, the complete variable domain is NAGVMQNPRHLVRRRGQEARLRCSPMKGHSHVYWYRQLPEEGLKFMVYLQKENIIDESGMPKERFSAEFPKEGPSILRIQQVVRGDSAAYFCASSPPGWGDDFSGNTIYFGEGSWLTVV.

The chain has TRBV7-6 and TRBJ2-3; D is unresolved. V lost 2 bases and J lost 2, with 17 bases in between. The CDR3 contains 17 residues. From germline, CDR1 is SGHVS and CDR2 FNYEAQ. CDR3 loop: CASSLRDGRIHTDTQYF. The CDR3 nucleotides read TGTGCCAGCAGCTTACGCGACGGTAGAATACACACAGATACGCAGTATTTT. Using reference TRBV7-6 and TRBJ2-3 for the parts outside the CDR3, the full variable domain is GAGVSQSPRYKVTKRGQDVALRCDPISGHVSLYWYRQALGQGPEFLTYFNYEAQQDKSGLPNDRFSAERPEGSISTLTIQRTEQRDSAMYRCASSLRDGRIHTDTQYFGPGTRLTVL.

The CDR3 DNA reads TGTGCCAGCAGTTACGGTCAGGGTCGAGAGCAGTTCTTC. This gives the protein CASSYGQGREQFF. The chain carries TRBV6-6 and TRBJ2-1; D may be TRBD1 (5 bases). Germline V gene sequence: CDR1 MNHNY, CDR2 SVGAGI (reference sequence). The CDR3 contains 13 residues. The V end lost 2 bases, the J end lost 10 bases, and 12 bases lay between the germline ends.

This clone showed up just a few times. This chain joins TRBV6-6 and TRBJ2-3; TRBD2 matches 7 bases. The germline V gene has CDR1 MNHNY and CDR2 SVGAGI (reference sequence). The V gene end was trimmed by 5 bases and the J gene end by 0 bases; junction bases not matched to a gene: 5. The CDR3 runs to 15 residues. The CDR3 region is CASSRISGSTDTQYF. DNA of the CDR3: TGTGCCAGCAGTCGCATTAGCGGGAGCACAGATACGCAGTATTTT.

V usage is TRBV5-4 and J usage is TRBJ1-4; maybe TRBD1 (6 bases). Germline values: CDR1 SGHNT, CDR2 YYREEE (reference sequence). The CDR3 runs 17 residues. Trimming took off 4 bases at V and 3 bases at J, with 19 bases between the two ends. The chain's CDR3 is CASSQRQEGPANEKLFF. The CDR3 DNA is TGTGCCAGCAGCCAACGACAGGAAGGTCCTGCTAATGAAAAACTGTTTTTT.

The chain couples TRBV7-9 to TRBJ2-2; D may correspond to TRBD1 or TRBD2 (6 bases each). CDR1 and CDR2 from the germline V gene are SEHNR and FQNEAQ (reference sequence). This CDR3 comprises 17 residues. Trimming took off 1 base at V and 1 base at J, with 13 bases between the two ends. The CDR3 nucleotides are TGTGCCAGCAGCTTAGGGGGGGCTCAGCGGAACACCGGGGAGCTGTTTTTT. Translating it yields CASSLGGAQRNTGELFF.

V usage is TRBV2 and J usage is TRBJ2-7; a weak D match, TRBD1 (6 bases). The V gene lost 6 bases and the J gene lost 0 bases, with 12 bases spanning the gap. CDR1 SNHLY and CDR2 FYNNEI come from the germline V gene. This CDR3 has 14 residues. CDR3 bases: TGTGCCAGCAGCGAGACAGGTGTCTCCTACGAGCAGTACTTC. Protein: CASSETGVSYEQYF.

In this sample, this clone turned up once. The V and J genes are TRBV28 and TRBJ2-5; TRBD2 might be the D (6 bases). Germline CDR1 and CDR2: MDHEN and SYDVKM. The CDR3 contains 15 residues. Trimming stripped 2 bases from V and 5 bases from J, with 15 bases between. CDR3 sequence (DNA): TGTGCCAGCAGTTTACTTTCTCCGGGAGTGGAGACCCAGTACTTC. It encodes CASSLLSPGVETQYF.

V is TRBV7-3 and J is TRBJ2-2; tentatively, D is TRBD2 (5 bases). The length of the CDR3 is 16 residues. V lost 6 bases and J lost 2, with 16 bases in between. Germline V gene lookup returns CDR1 SGHTA and CDR2 FQGTGA. The CDR3 is CASSSSGLINTGELFF. For the CDR3, the DNA is TGTGCCAGCAGTTCTTCAGGACTGATTAACACCGGGGAGCTGTTTTTT. The full variable domain, its missing parts supplied by reference TRBV7-3 and TRBJ2-2, is GAGVSQTPSNKVTEKGKYVELRCDPISGHTALYWYRQSLGQGPEFLIYFQGTGAADDSGLPNDRFFAVRPEGSVSTLKIQRTERGDSAVYLCASSSSGLINTGELFFGEGSRLTVL.

The chain couples TRBV7-9 to TRBJ1-5; D may be TRBD1 (5 bases). The V gene lost 4 bases and the J gene lost 3 bases, with 7 bases spanning the gap. CDR1 SEHNR and CDR2 FQNEAQ come from the germline V gene (reference sequence). The CDR3 sequence is 13 residues long. The DNA for the CDR3 is TGTGCCAGCAGCTGGGGGTACAATCAGCCCCAGCATTTT. Protein: CASSWGYNQPQHF.

This clone was seen only a few times. The chain carries TRBV30 and TRBJ2-1; 8 bases map to TRBD2. Germline CDR1 GTSNPN, CDR2 SVGIG (reference sequence). This CDR3 comprises 16 residues. V shed 2 bases, J shed 4 bases, and the junction held 10 bases outside the gene matches. For the CDR3, the DNA is TGTGCCTGGAGTAAAAAGCTAGCGGGCGGGTACAATGAGCAGTTCTTC. The encoded protein is CAWSKKLAGGYNEQFF.

This clone occurred a few times. V and J are TRBV4-2 and TRBJ1-5; TRBD1 is a possible D gene (5 bases). Trimming pared 5 bases from V and 1 base from J, leaving 15 bases between. This CDR3 has 16 residues. Germline V CDR1 and CDR2: LGHNA, YNFKEQ. The CDR3 nucleotides read TGTGCCAGCAGCAGGACACAGACTCGAAGCAATCAGCCCCAGCATTTT. Its protein product is CASSRTQTRSNQPQHF.

The V and J genes are TRBV15 and TRBJ2-5, with D possibly called TRBD1 or TRBD2 (7 bases each). Between the trimmed V and J ends, which lost 3 bases and 3 bases, there was a span of 11 bases. The CDR3 totals 14 residues. Germline CDR1 reads LNHNV; CDR2 reads YYDKDF (reference sequence). This CDR3 is CATSRGGGEETQYF. CDR3 DNA sequence: TGTGCCACCAGCAGGGGAGGGGGCGAAGAGACCCAGTACTTC.

The count of this clone is one. The chain recombines TRBV5-1 with TRBJ2-2; TRBD1 is a possible D gene (5 bases). From germline, CDR1 is SGHRS and CDR2 YFSETQ. With 7 bases removed from V and 6 bases from J, the gap between germline ends came to 16 bases. The CDR3 runs to 14 residues. The CDR3 coding sequence is TGCGCCAGCGGCCAGGGCGGTTCTCCCGGGGAGCTGTTTTTT. Encoded protein: CASGQGGSPGELFF.

The chain is built from TRBV29-1 and TRBJ2-2; D not resolved. CDR3 length equals 13 residues. Per the germline V gene, CDR1 is SQVTM and CDR2 is ANQGSEA. Trimming took 4 bases from V and 4 from J, leaving 10 bases between them. The CDR3: CSVAPTFTGELFF. The CDR3 DNA follows: TGCAGCGTTGCCCCCACCTTCACCGGGGAGCTGTTTTTT.

The chain recombines TRBV14 with TRBJ2-3, with 9 bases aligning to TRBD2. With 0 bases clipped from V and 2 bases from J, the junction kept 24 bases outside the gene matches. This CDR3 has 23 amino acids. CDR1 is SGHDN and CDR2 is FVKESK in the germline V gene. The CDR3 protein is CASSQDDPLEAGGRGFFTDTQYF. The CDR3 DNA follows: TGTGCCAGCAGCCAAGATGACCCGCTCGAAGCGGGAGGTCGAGGTTTCTTCACAGATACGCAGTATTTT.

The chain has TRBV6-1 and TRBJ2-5; TRBD1 matches at 7 bases. CDR1 and CDR2 from the germline V gene are MNHNS and SASEGT. There are 15 residues in the CDR3. With V trimmed by 4 bases and J by 4 bases, 9 bases remained unmatched. The DNA for the CDR3 is TGTGCCAGCAGTGGGACAGGATTGTTCCCAGAGACCCAGTACTTC. Translation: CASSGTGLFPETQYF.

The rearrangement joins TRBV19 to TRBJ2-2; D gene uncertain. Trimming removed 4 bases at V and 4 bases at J, with 4 bases between. CDR1 is LNHDA, CDR2 SQIVND, per germline (reference sequence). The length of the CDR3 is 12 residues. The CDR3 sequence: CASSRGTGELFF. As DNA, the CDR3 is TGTGCCAGTAGTAGGGGCACCGGGGAGCTGTTTTTT.

J is TRBJ1-5 and V is TRBV19; D is uncertain. CDR3 length: 15 amino acids. CDR1 and CDR2 (germline): LNHDA, SQIVND (reference sequence). The V end was cut by 3 bases, the J end by 0 bases, with 9 bases between. CDR3 sequence (DNA): TGTGCCAGTAGTATTAGGACGAATAGCAATCAGCCCCAGCATTTT. It specifies CASSIRTNSNQPQHF.

The chain employs TRBV28 and TRBJ1-5; tentatively, D is TRBD1 (6 bases). The CDR3 sequence is 14 residues long. V dropped 7 bases and J dropped 3 bases, with 13 bases sitting between them. Germline lookup yields CDR1 MDHEN and CDR2 SYDVKM. Written as DNA, the CDR3 is TGTGCCAGCACCTTGGCAGGGGCCAATCAGCCCCAGCATTTT. Translated, it gives CASTLAGANQPQHF.